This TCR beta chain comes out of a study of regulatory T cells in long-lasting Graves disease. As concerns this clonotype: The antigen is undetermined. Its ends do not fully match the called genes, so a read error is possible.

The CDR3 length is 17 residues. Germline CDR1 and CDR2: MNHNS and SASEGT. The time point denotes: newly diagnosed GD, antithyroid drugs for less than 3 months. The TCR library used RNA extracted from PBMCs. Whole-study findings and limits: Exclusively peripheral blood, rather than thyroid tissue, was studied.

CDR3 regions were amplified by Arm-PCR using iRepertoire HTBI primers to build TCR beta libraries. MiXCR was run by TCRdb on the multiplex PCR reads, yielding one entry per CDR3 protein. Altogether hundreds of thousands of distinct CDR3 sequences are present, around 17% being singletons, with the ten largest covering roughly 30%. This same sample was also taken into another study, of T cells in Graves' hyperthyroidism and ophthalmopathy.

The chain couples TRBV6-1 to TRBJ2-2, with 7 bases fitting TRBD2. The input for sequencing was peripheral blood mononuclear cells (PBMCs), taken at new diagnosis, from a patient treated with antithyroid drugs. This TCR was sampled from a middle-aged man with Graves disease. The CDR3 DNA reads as TGTGCCAGTACACCCTGGGCAGCGGGGACGAACGCCGGGGAGCTGTTTTTT. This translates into CASTPWAAGTNAGELFF.